The entry that follows covers one T cell receptor beta chain sequence. No cognate antigen has been identified for it. One end of the junction does not line up with germline, which may come from a read error. This specimen comes from a study of blood T cell repertoires in COVID-19 (dated by TCRdb to 2020 to 2021). Regarding the complete study: The collaborator samples originated in the United States, Italy and Spain and spanned the acute and convalescent phases of COVID-19. The prospective study material was composed of cDNA or gDNA derived from T cells, B-cell-depleted T cells, or PBMCs. The dataset comprised deeply sampled blood TCRbeta repertoires from subjects exposed to, actively infected with, or recovered from COVID-19. The repertoires were released in a freely available public database intended as a resource for research on the immune response to SARS-CoV-2. The samples were drawn from two sources: the first 160 participants of the ongoing ImmuneRACE study, and about 1,300 subjects contributed by 6 global collaborators. A de-identified subject ID, COVID-19 status, age in years and sex were almost always included in the sample metadata. Where available, HLA class I and class II types were taken from metadata supplied by the sample provider and were not determined by assay-based typing. Overall study outcomes, separate from this receptor: Clinical and demographic metadata were provided uncurated, with the amount varying by source and participant.

TCRbeta CDR3 regions were amplified from genomic DNA using the immunoSEQ Assay, a bias-controlled multiplex PCR. Per the original workflow: Within the assay, amplification of reference gene primers was used to estimate how many nucleated cells each sample contained. To quantify the absolute abundance of each unique TCRbeta CDR3 rearrangement, sequence reads were collapsed and filtered. Productive Simpson clonality was computed per sample as the square root of Simpson's diversity index over productive rearrangements. The clones in this table, taken by TCRdb from immuneACCESS, are in-frame only. Not every clone is retained; where verified, under half of the shortfall comes from an unresolved V gene, and the cause of the rest is unknown. V, J and clone size are those of that table, while D and trimming were read from the DNA. Counted in this sample were some 400,000 clones; about 89% of them appeared once. Together, the top ten hold 1.3% of the sample.

Taken from the germline V gene, the CDR1 and CDR2 loops are SGHTS and YDEGEE. The CDR3 starts with the cysteine, ends with the phenylalanine, and has 15 residues. The only DNA kept is the CDR3, 45 bases in frame from the first base. Participants in the prospective study were enrolled through a virtual design, were aged roughly 18 to 90 years, and lived in 24 United States geographic areas. In the prospective study, cohorts were assigned on the basis of participant-reported clinical history obtained from a screening survey and a study questionnaire. ImmuneRACE Cohort 3 recovered participants were defined by two consecutive negative NP/OP PCR tests, healthcare professional clearance, or symptom resolution. Mobile phlebotomists in the prospective study collected whole blood, serum and a nasopharyngeal or oropharyngeal swab from every participant. Prospective study participants could optionally give additional blood draws and questionnaires over an approximately 2-month period. Before DNA extraction, blood samples from the prospective study were shipped at room temperature or frozen.

The sample consisted of PBMCs or T cells enriched from blood (not recorded which). The TCR comes from a man aged 25-40 years who had recovered from COVID-19. The chain links TRBV5-8 with TRBJ1-2, and possibly TRBD1, on 6 matching bases. CDR3 region: CASSLGAGVDYGYTF. In nucleotides, the sequence is TGTGCCAGCAGTTTGGGGGCAGGGGTGGACTATGGCTACACCTTC.